This T cell receptor (beta chain) was captured by sequencing in a study of vaccination effects on CD4 cells after COVID-19. Across the whole study: Subjects were given two BNT162b2 or mRNA-1273 vaccine doses. Two recovered convalescent patients were sampled 16 days and one week pre-vaccination.

The repertoire was sequenced with immunoSEQ multiplex PCR; TCRdb's copy has only in-frame clones and lacks some. The sample consists of fewer than 90,000 clones, 60% to 75% of them appearing once. The CDR3 is 16 amino acids. The V segment lost 9 bases and the J segment 13 bases; nucleotides outside the gene matches: 18. Germline loops: CDR1 SNHLY, CDR2 FYNNEI. Under the ViraFEST assay, PBMC were stimulated with viral peptide pools so that antigen-specific CD4+ T cells expanded. Sequencing was performed afterwards. Upon completion of about ten days in culture, CD4+ T cells were isolated. Confirmation by PCR established that the person had SARS-CoV-2 infection between March and December 2020. HIV-1 Nef peptides, pooled, formed the negative control culture. Regarding this clone: The antigen is not known.

Sequenced material: CD4+ T cells from PBMCs cultured with HIV peptides, taken before COVID-19 vaccination. The subset: HIV-1 Nef peptide pool negative control/reference culture. This TCR derives from a human donor who had a prior SARS-CoV-2 infection. The J gene is TRBJ2-1, the V gene TRBV2, with 13 bases lining up with TRBD2. The CDR3 spells CARGALGTSGKIHQFF. CDR3 nucleotides: TGTGCCAGGGGAGCCCTAGGGACTAGCGGGAAGATACACCAGTTCTTC.